The 11 T cell receptor beta chains presented below share a single source sample, sequenced in a study of T cells after yellow fever vaccination (dated by TCRdb to about 2019). The treatment or condition label for this specimen denotes: live attenuated yellow fever vaccine strain. The method behind the library was 5' RACE. Instrument on record: Illumina NovaSeq 6000. TCRdb reran the public reads through fastp at Q25 and MiXCR, keeping productive beta chains. Identical CDR3 protein sequences are pooled into one entry, listed with their most common genes and DNA. The sample has about 300,000 distinct CDR3 sequences on record, under 9% of them singletons. The ten largest clones add up to 3% to 4% of the sample. Here the sequenced sample was CD4+ T cells sorted from PBMCs, taken 5 days after the yellow fever booster vaccination. All receptors come from a man aged 18-30 years who received the YFV17D yellow fever vaccine.

This clonotype appeared many times. This chain uses TRBV7-3 with TRBJ2-5; no definite D call. The V gene lost 5 bases and the J gene lost 5 bases, with 12 bases spanning the gap. The CDR3 has 13 amino acids. The germline V gene encodes CDR1 SGHTA and CDR2 FQGTGA. The CDR3 sequence: CASSPAATETQYF. The CDR3 DNA follows: TGTGCCAGCAGCCCCGCCGCGACGGAGACCCAGTACTTC.

This clonotype occurred a few times. This chain uses TRBV5-1 with TRBJ2-2, with D unresolved. The CDR3 is 15 amino acids. Trimming left V 0 bases short and J 4 bases short, with 10 bases between. The germline V gene has CDR1 SGHRS and CDR2 YFSETQ. Here the CDR3 DNA reads TGCGCCAGCAGCTTGGCCCCGGAAATCACCGGGGAGCTGTTTTTT. Amino acid sequence: CASSLAPEITGELFF. The whole variable domain, filled in from reference TRBV5-1 and TRBJ2-2, reads KAGVTQTPRYLIKTRGQQVTLSCSPISGHRSVSWYQQTPGQGLQFLFEYFSETQRNKGNFPGRFSGRQFSNSRSEMNVSTLELGDSALYLCASSLAPEITGELFFGEGSRLTVL.

This clonotype was picked up a small number of times. The DNA for the CDR3 is TGCAGTGCTAGTGTCCTAACAGATACGCAGTATTTT. It encodes CSASVLTDTQYF. The chain couples TRBV20-1 to TRBJ2-3; D is uncertain. The V gene lost 3 bases and the J gene lost 3 bases, with 7 bases spanning the gap. In germline, CDR1 is DFQATT, CDR2 SNEGSKA (reference sequence). The CDR3 loop spans 12 amino acids.

This sequence joins TRBV25-1 and TRBJ1-6; 12 nucleotides match TRBD1. J was trimmed by 12 bases and V by 1 base; bases with no gene match: 7. The CDR3 contains 16 residues. Germline V lookup: CDR1 MGHDK, CDR2 SYGVNS. The DNA for the CDR3 is TGTGCCAGCAGTGAATTCGGGGGGACAGGGGGCCAACCCCTCCACTTT. It codes for CASSEFGGTGGQPLHF.

This clonotype was recorded at least ten times. V usage is TRBV7-2 and J usage is TRBJ2-7; 14 bases are shared with TRBD2. Trimming took 6 bases from V and 9 from J; bases not matched to a gene: 7. Looked up from germline, CDR1 is SGHTA and CDR2 is FQGNSA. The CDR3 has 14 residues. CDR3 DNA sequence: TGTGCCAGCAGGATCGGGACTAGCGGGGGCTGGCAGTACTTC. Residues: CASRIGTSGGWQYF.

This clonotype was observed many times. The V and J genes are TRBV7-8 and TRBJ1-4, with TRBD1 as a possible D gene (6 bases). V lost 1 base to trimming and J lost 10 bases, with 19 bases between them. The germline CDR1 and CDR2 sequences are SGHVS and FQNEAQ. This CDR3 contains 16 residues. In nucleotides, the CDR3 is TGTGCCAGCAGCTTAGTATTGACAGGAAAGATGGGAAAACTGTTTTTT. Amino acids: CASSLVLTGKMGKLFF.

The chain couples TRBV7-2 to TRBJ1-2; the D gene is possibly TRBD1 (6 bases). Germline lookup yields CDR1 SGHTA and CDR2 FQGNSA. Trimming shortened V by 5 bases and J by 2 bases, and 9 bases separated the two germline ends. CDR3 length equals 13 residues. The CDR3 sequence is CASSVQGNYGYTF. CDR3 nucleotides: TGTGCCAGCAGCGTTCAGGGGAACTATGGCTACACCTTC.

The chain uses TRBV19 and TRBJ1-1; D is undetermined. The V gene lost 5 bases and the J gene lost 4 bases, with 11 bases spanning the gap. CDR1 and CDR2 (germline): LNHDA, SQIVND (reference sequence). The CDR3 is 13 residues long. This CDR3 reads CASSSVVGTEAFF. The CDR3 coding sequence is TGTGCCAGTAGTTCAGTGGTGGGCACTGAAGCTTTCTTT.

The table lists this clonotype with a few counts. One junction end does not reproduce the germline sequence, and a read error may be involved. This rearrangement joins TRBV29-1 to TRBJ2-1; 8 positions match TRBD1. This CDR3 comprises 17 residues. Germline loops: CDR1 SQVTM, CDR2 ANQGSEA. The CDR3 is CSVEAIIGQGSFNEQFF. CDR3 DNA: TGCAGCGTTGAAGCTATAATTGGACAGGGATCCTTCAATGAGCAGTTCTTC.

This clonotype was seen only a few times. The chain is built from TRBV7-8 and TRBJ1-5; weak D call: TRBD1 (5 bases). CDR3 size: 16 residues. Germline CDR1 and CDR2: SGHVS and FQNEAQ. Between the trimmed V and J ends, which lost 4 bases and 7 bases, there was a span of 20 bases. The DNA of the CDR3 is TGTGCCAGCAGCTCTACCCTAGCGCAGGGATTACAGCCCCAGCATTTT. As protein: CASSSTLAQGLQPQHF.

The sample holds many counts of this clonotype. The gene calls are TRBV29-1 and TRBJ1-2; no reliable D call. With 4 bases removed from V and 4 bases from J, the gap between germline ends came to 13 bases. Germline CDR1 SQVTM, CDR2 ANQGSEA. The CDR3 runs 13 residues. The DNA of the CDR3 is TGCAGCGTTGGATCGGCAGTAGGCTATGGCTACACCTTC. The encoded protein is CSVGSAVGYGYTF.